What follows are 14 T cell receptor beta chains derived from one specimen sequenced in a study of cytotoxic CD8 clonotypes in ibrutinib-treated CLL. Sequencing used immunoSEQ multiplex PCR; TCRdb keeps in-frame clones, though not all of them. The sample shows tens of thousands of clones, roughly nine tenths of them seen only once. Sample: PBMCs, taken after 12 months of ibrutinib treatment. Receptors originate from a human donor with chronic lymphocytic leukemia.

The chain uses TRBV7-3 and TRBJ1-2; the D is unclear. Trimming took off 5 bases at V and 4 bases at J, with 11 bases between the two ends. This CDR3 has 13 residues. Germline V gives CDR1 SGHTA, CDR2 FQGTGA. DNA for the CDR3: TGTGCCAGCAGCCAGCGGACGGCCTATGGCTACACCTTC. It codes for CASSQRTAYGYTF.

The chain uses TRBV6-5 and TRBJ2-2; D is undetermined. With 2 bases removed from V and 4 bases from J, the gap between germline ends came to 11 bases. Germline V lookup: CDR1 MNHEY, CDR2 SVGAGI. This CDR3 is 15 amino acids long. The CDR3 DNA reads TGTGCCAGCAGTTACAAGGGTCGGACCACCGGGGAGCTGTTTTTT. Translation: CASSYKGRTTGELFF.

This chain joins TRBV2 and TRBJ1-2; no definite D call. V was trimmed by 2 bases and J by 3 bases, leaving 10 bases between them. The CDR3 extends over 14 amino acids. Germline values: CDR1 SNHLY, CDR2 FYNNEI. CDR3 amino acids: CASSESSQYYGYTF. CDR3 sequence (DNA): TGTGCCAGCAGTGAAAGTTCACAGTACTATGGCTACACCTTC.

This chain uses TRBV27 with TRBJ1-4; 8 bases agree with TRBD1. The CDR3 covers 14 residues. Losses at the gene ends were 7 bases for V and 7 bases for J; bases not matched to a gene: 8. Per germline, CDR1 MNHEY and CDR2 SMNVEV (reference sequence). The CDR3 nucleotides read TGTGCCAGCACTGGAACAGGGGGGGGTGAAAAACTGTTTTTT. Translating it yields CASTGTGGGEKLFF.

This rearrangement joins TRBV23-1 to TRBJ1-1; D call uncertain. TRBV23-1 is identified as an open reading frame with a role that is uncertain. The CDR3 totals 9 residues. The V gene lost 7 bases and the J gene lost 10 bases, with 7 bases spanning the gap. This CDR3 is CASTTPAFF. The DNA of the CDR3 is TGCGCCAGCACAACACCAGCTTTCTTT.

This clone is a singleton in its sample. The chain couples TRBV5-5 to TRBJ2-3; D call uncertain. Trimming shortened V by 5 bases and J by 4 bases, and 17 bases separated the two germline ends. Germline V gene sequence: CDR1 SGHKS, CDR2 YYEKEE (reference sequence). This CDR3 is 15 amino acids long. The CDR3 loop is CASRFGSRLPDTQYF. In nucleotides, the CDR3 is TGTGCCAGCAGGTTCGGCTCCCGCTTGCCAGATACGCAGTATTTT. The whole variable domain, remainder taken from reference TRBV5-5 and TRBJ2-3, is DAGVTQSPTHLIKTRGQQVTLRCSPISGHKSVSWYQQVLGQGPQFIFQYYEKEERGRGNFPDRFSARQFPNYSSELNVNALLLGDSALYLCASRFGSRLPDTQYFGPGTRLTVL.

V and J are TRBV19 and TRBJ2-5; D possibly corresponds to TRBD2 (5 bases). The CDR3 loop spans 17 amino acids. V was clipped by 5 bases and J by 7 bases, with 26 bases between them. CDR1 is LNHDA, CDR2 SQIVND, per germline (reference sequence). CDR3 amino acids: CASSVGAEASFLGTQYF. The CDR3 nucleotides are TGTGCCAGTAGTGTCGGAGCGGAAGCAAGTTTTCTAGGGACCCAGTACTTC.

The V gene is TRBV19, the J gene TRBJ2-7, with D possibly being TRBD2 (7 bases). In germline, CDR1 is LNHDA, CDR2 SQIVND (reference sequence). Trimming removed 0 bases at V and 0 bases at J, with 15 bases between. This CDR3 spans 17 amino acids. The DNA of the CDR3 is TGTGCCAGTAGTATAGAGGGGGGGGCCGGAAGCTCCTACGAGCAGTACTTC. Its translation: CASSIEGGAGSSYEQYF.

The rearrangement uses TRBV19 and TRBJ1-3; 9 bases agree with TRBD1. From germline, CDR1 is LNHDA and CDR2 SQIVND (reference sequence). The trim removed 7 bases at V and 3 bases at J, leaving 10 bases unmatched. The CDR3 covers 16 residues. The CDR3 DNA is TGTGCCAGTAACGAGCCTCGGACAGGGGATGGAAACACCATATATTTT. As protein: CASNEPRTGDGNTIYF. Based on the CDR3 plus reference TRBV19 and TRBJ1-3, the full variable domain is DGGITQSPKYLFRKEGQNVTLSCEQNLNHDAMYWYRQDPGQGLRLIYYSQIVNDFQKGDIAEGYSVSREKKESFPLTVTSAQKNPTAFYLCASNEPRTGDGNTIYFGEGSWLTVV.

The chain employs TRBV5-1 and TRBJ2-6; the D gene is possibly TRBD2 (5 bases). V was shortened by 1 base and J by 0 bases, with 17 bases between the two germline ends. The CDR3 runs 19 residues. Germline assignment: CDR1 SGHRS and CDR2 YFSETQ. This chain's CDR3 is CASSLLARGSNSGANVLTF. As DNA, the CDR3 is TGCGCCAGCAGCTTGCTCGCACGGGGAAGCAACTCTGGGGCCAACGTCCTGACTTTC.

This chain uses TRBV19 with TRBJ2-1; D is possibly TRBD1 (5 bases). Germline CDR1 is LNHDA and CDR2 is SQIVND (reference sequence). This CDR3 is built from 13 residues. The ends were cut back, 8 bases at V and 6 bases at J, with 14 bases in the middle. DNA for the CDR3: TGTGCCAGTTCGCCCAGGGTTGCCAATGAGCAGTTCTTC. It is translated as CASSPRVANEQFF.

The V and J genes are TRBV30 and TRBJ2-1; no firm D call. V was cut by 4 bases and J by 5 bases, with 9 bases left in between. Germline CDR1 is GTSNPN and CDR2 is SVGIG (reference sequence). CDR3 length: 12 amino acids. CDR3 amino acids: CAWTGYDNEQFF. CDR3 coding DNA: TGTGCCTGGACAGGTTACGACAATGAGCAGTTCTTC. The entire variable domain, with the rest obtained from reference TRBV30 and TRBJ2-1, is as follows: SQTIHQWPATLVQPVGSPLSLECTVEGTSNPNLYWYRQAAGRGLQLLFYSVGIGQISSEVPQNLSASRPQDRQFILSSKKLLLSDSGFYLCAWTGYDNEQFFGPGTRLTVL.

This chain joins TRBV30 and TRBJ1-2, with D possibly being TRBD1 (5 bases). CDR1 and CDR2 (germline): GTSNPN, SVGIG (reference sequence). CDR3 length equals 13 residues. Deletions cut 0 bases from V and 13 bases from J, with 18 bases between. The CDR3 region is CAWSVLRGGLCTF. DNA of the CDR3: TGTGCCTGGAGTGTACTGAGGGGTGGGCTTTGCACCTTC.

This clone was observed once. J is TRBJ2-1 and V is TRBV7-9; 8 bases map to TRBD2. CDR1 SEHNR and CDR2 FQNEAQ come from the germline V gene (reference sequence). The CDR3 spans 15 residues. The ends lost 3 bases at V and 8 bases at J; junction bases unmatched: 9. The CDR3 here is CASSFGTGGPYEQFF. CDR3 nucleotides: TGTGCCAGCAGCTTCGGGACGGGAGGGCCCTATGAGCAGTTCTTC.